The T cell receptor beta chain described here comes from a study of T cell responses to AZD1222 COVID-19 vaccine. Study-level findings and limits: Donors were mostly white British, more females; clonal diversity possibly underestimated. Targeting of unmutated variant regions was reportedly seen in nearly half of spike-specific TCRs.

From germline, CDR1 is MNHEY and CDR2 SVGAGI. This CDR3 region has 16 residues. V gave up 2 bases and J gave up 0 bases, with 11 bases separating them. Here immunoSEQ multiplex PCR was the method, and the copy in TCRdb shows in-frame clones only, minus some. Of 90,000 to 95,000 clones listed, about 89% are singletons. As regards this clone: Its specificity is not known. This CDR3 is also generated by other DNA sequences in the sample.

This TCR was recovered from an adult in good health. The sample here was peripheral blood, taken on day 0 of AZD1222 vaccination. This rearrangement joins TRBV6-5 to TRBJ2-1; D remains unclear. CDR3 coding DNA: TGTGCCAGCAGTTACAGGCGTCCAAGCTCCTACAATGAGCAGTTCTTC. It specifies CASSYRRPSSYNEQFF.